This entry lists 23 T cell receptor beta chains sequenced from one sample in a study of T-cell memory formation after mild COVID-19. TCRdb fed the 5' RACE reads into MiXCR, producing one record per CDR3 protein. The data hold some 330,000 distinct CDR3 sequences, with around 20% observed a single time. Input material: PBMCs or a T cell subset sorted from them (not recorded which). The source is an adult woman who had mild COVID-19 (a few samples of this study predate the infection). Cell type and time point are not known.

For the CDR3, the DNA is TGCAGCGCATTTCGGGGTACCTACAATGAGCAGTTCTTC. Protein: CSAFRGTYNEQFF. This chain joins TRBV20-1 and TRBJ2-1, with D tentatively TRBD2 (5 bases). CDR1 is DFQATT, CDR2 SNEGSKA, per germline (reference sequence). The CDR3 is 13 amino acids.

This CDR3 reads CSASISGDTQYF. The CDR3 DNA is TGCAGTGCTAGTATTAGCGGAGATACGCAGTATTTT. The chain is built from TRBV20-1 and TRBJ2-3; maybe TRBD2 (6 bases). The germline CDR1 and CDR2 sequences are DFQATT and SNEGSKA (reference sequence). The CDR3 length is 12 residues. The ends were cut back, 3 bases at V and 5 bases at J, with 9 bases in the middle.

This chain joins TRBV27 and TRBJ2-4; D might be TRBD2 (5 bases). The CDR3 totals 14 residues. V lost 0 bases and J lost 4, with 7 bases in between. Germline V lookup: CDR1 MNHEY, CDR2 SMNVEV (reference sequence). This chain's CDR3 is CASSLSTGKNIQYF. The DNA for the CDR3 is TGTGCCAGCAGTTTATCGACGGGGAAAAACATTCAGTACTTC.

The chain recombines TRBV5-4 with TRBJ1-4; TRBD1 is a possible D gene (5 bases). V lost 4 bases, J lost 0 bases, and 13 bases lay in between. Per germline, CDR1 SGHNT and CDR2 YYREEE (reference sequence). The CDR3 extends over 16 amino acids. CDR3 coding DNA: TGTGCCAGCAGCCGCAGGACGGGGGCAACTAATGAAAAACTGTTTTTT. Protein: CASSRRTGATNEKLFF.

The chain links TRBV7-6 to TRBJ2-7, with 10 bases aligning to TRBD1. Per germline, CDR1 SGHVS and CDR2 FNYEAQ. V was clipped by 0 bases and J by 2 bases; unmatched bases: 4. CDR3 length: 16 amino acids. CDR3 region: CASSLANGQGAYEQYF. The CDR3 coding sequence is TGTGCCAGCAGCTTAGCGAATGGACAGGGGGCCTACGAGCAGTACTTC.

This rearrangement joins TRBV7-9 to TRBJ2-7; the D call may be TRBD1 or TRBD2 (5 bases each). Germline V CDR1 and CDR2: SEHNR, FQNEAQ (reference sequence). The germline V and J ends were trimmed by 5 bases and 0 bases, with 23 bases remaining between them. CDR3 length: 18 amino acids. CDR3 nucleotides: TGTGCCAGCAGCCCGGGGAAGTATGGCAGGGCCATCTCCTACGAGCAGTACTTC. It yields the protein CASSPGKYGRAISYEQYF.

In this sample, this clonotype turned up a few times. The V gene is TRBV5-6, the J gene TRBJ1-1; D gene uncertain. In germline, CDR1 is SGHDT, CDR2 YYEEEE. With 2 bases removed from V and 5 bases from J, the gap between germline ends came to 13 bases. CDR3 length equals 14 residues. CDR3 DNA sequence: TGTGCCAGCAGCTTCGGCACGGGCTTGACTGAAGCTTTCTTT. As protein: CASSFGTGLTEAFF.

This clonotype was counted only a few times. The CDR3 DNA reads as TGTGCCAGCGGACTACCAATTACACCGGGGAAGCTGTTTTTT. Amino acids: CASGLPITPGKLFF. The chain joins TRBV7-2 to TRBJ2-2; TRBD2 might be the D (6 bases). V shed 8 bases and J shed 12 bases, with 22 bases lying between them. Germline CDR1 and CDR2: SGHTA and FQGNSA. The CDR3 has 14 amino acids.

The gene calls are TRBV21-1 and TRBJ2-1; the listed D gene, TRBD2, was not tested against the DNA. TRBV21-1 is a pseudogene. CDR3 length: 15 amino acids. This CDR3 is CASRSTSGKNNEQFF. The DNA for the CDR3 is TGTGCCAGCAGAAGTACTAGCGGGAAGAACAATGAGCAGTTCTTC.

Only a few counts were recorded for this clonotype. The gene calls are TRBV12-3 or TRBV12-4 and TRBJ2-3; TRBD2 matches 12 bases. This CDR3 region has 16 residues. V gave up 5 bases and J gave up 2 bases; unmatched junction bases: 5. The CDR3 nucleotides are TGTGCCAGCAGTACTCCTAGCGGGGGGGTCACAGATACGCAGTATTTT. It encodes CASSTPSGGVTDTQYF.

In this sample, this clonotype turned up a few times. The V and J genes are TRBV4-1 and TRBJ1-1; 8 bases are shared with TRBD1. Germline values: CDR1 MGHRA, CDR2 YSYEKL. The CDR3 has 15 amino acids. The trim removed 4 bases at V and 5 bases at J, leaving 9 bases unmatched. The CDR3 DNA reads TGCGCCAGCAGCCCCCCGGACAGGGCGGAGACTGAAGCTTTCTTT. It specifies CASSPPDRAETEAFF.

This clonotype was seen more than once but under ten times. The chain recombines TRBV5-1 with TRBJ2-1, with TRBD1 matching over 8 bases. V shed 3 bases, J shed 7 bases, and the junction held 3 bases outside the gene matches. The germline CDR1 and CDR2 sequences are SGHRS and YFSETQ. This CDR3 has 13 residues. This CDR3 reads CASSWDRRNEQFF. Written as DNA, the CDR3 is TGCGCCAGCAGCTGGGACAGGAGGAATGAGCAGTTCTTC.

This clonotype was seen more than once but under ten times. The V call is TRBV18, the J call TRBJ2-7; 12 bases align to TRBD2. The germline V gene has CDR1 KGHSH and CDR2 LQKENI. The J segment lost 5 bases and the V segment lost 2 bases, leaving 10 bases of the junction unmatched. The CDR3 covers 17 residues. CDR3 amino acids: CASSPGNSRTSGDEQYF. The DNA for the CDR3 is TGTGCCAGCTCACCAGGGAATAGTAGGACTAGCGGGGACGAGCAGTACTTC.

This clonotype was recorded a few times. V and J are TRBV2 and TRBJ2-5, with TRBD2 as a possible D gene (5 bases). This CDR3 spans 14 amino acids. V was cut by 7 bases and J by 2 bases, with 14 bases left in between. The germline CDR1 and CDR2 sequences are SNHLY and FYNNEI. The CDR3 here is CASTWRARQETQYF. The DNA of the CDR3 is TGTGCCAGCACGTGGCGGGCACGACAAGAGACCCAGTACTTC.

This clonotype was counted only a few times. J is TRBJ2-3 and V is TRBV6-2 or TRBV6-3; D gene ambiguous. From germline, CDR1 is MNHEY and CDR2 SVGEGT. The CDR3 contains 14 residues. Trimming removed 1 base from V and 3 bases from J, with 8 bases in between. The CDR3 DNA is TGTGCCAGCAGTTACTTGGCCTTTACAGATACGCAGTATTTT. Encoded protein: CASSYLAFTDTQYF.

This clonotype came up a few times. This rearrangement joins TRBV7-6 to TRBJ2-1; D may be TRBD2 (7 bases). Trimming took 6 bases from V and 7 from J, leaving 16 bases between them. The CDR3 consists of 14 residues. The germline V gene encodes CDR1 SGHVS and CDR2 FNYEAQ. The CDR3 sequence is CASSLWGGWNEQFF. As DNA, the CDR3 is TGTGCCAGCAGTCTGTGGGGGGGCTGGAATGAGCAGTTCTTC.

This chain uses TRBV11-3 with TRBJ2-3, with D possibly being TRBD1 (5 bases). Between the trimmed V and J ends, which lost 7 bases and 0 bases, there was a span of 11 bases. Germline V lookup: CDR1 SGHNT, CDR2 YENEEA. The CDR3 has 14 amino acids. For the CDR3, the DNA is TGTGCCAGCAATAGGGGAAAGAGCACAGATACGCAGTATTTT. Its translation: CASNRGKSTDTQYF.

The J gene is TRBJ2-7, the V gene TRBV9, with D unresolved. CDR1 is SGDLS, CDR2 YYNGEE, per germline. The V end lost 4 bases, the J end lost 1 base, and 12 bases lay between the germline ends. The CDR3 runs 14 residues. The CDR3 spells CASSLSAYSYEQYF. The CDR3 DNA reads TGTGCCAGCAGCCTAAGCGCCTATTCCTACGAGCAGTACTTC.

V gene TRBV9 combines with J gene TRBJ1-3, with 8 positions matching TRBD1. The junction had 6 bases not matched to a gene; V was cut back by 0 bases and J by 4 bases. This CDR3 region has 16 residues. The germline CDR1 and CDR2 sequences are SGDLS and YYNGEE. The CDR3 sequence is CASSVGQGTIGNTIYF. The DNA for the CDR3 is TGTGCCAGCAGCGTAGGACAGGGGACGATAGGAAACACCATATATTTT.

The CDR3 protein is CASTPLGTSTDTQYF. The DNA for the CDR3 is TGTGCCAGCACCCCTCTGGGTACTAGCACAGATACGCAGTATTTT. V and J are TRBV14 and TRBJ2-3; D gene uncertain. This CDR3 is built from 15 residues. Trimming cost V 7 bases and J 0 bases, with 14 bases left between them. From germline, CDR1 is SGHDN and CDR2 FVKESK.

This clonotype was observed a few times. This rearrangement joins TRBV6-2 or TRBV6-3 to TRBJ1-6; a weak D match, TRBD1 (5 bases). The CDR3 is 16 amino acids. CDR1 and CDR2 (germline): MNHEY, SVGEGT. V was cut by 4 bases and J by 7 bases, with 17 bases left in between. CDR3 region: CASSSGLRGVNSPLHF. For the CDR3, the DNA is TGTGCCAGCAGTTCGGGTCTCCGAGGGGTCAATTCACCCCTCCACTTT.

This clonotype was seen just once. This chain connects TRBV24-1 to TRBJ2-7; D gene unclear. Per germline, CDR1 KGHDR and CDR2 SFDVKD. V was clipped by 5 bases and J by 6 bases, with 13 bases between them. The CDR3 loop spans 13 amino acids. DNA for the CDR3: TGTGCCACCAGTGCCGACCCGAAAGGCGAGCAGTACTTC. Amino acid sequence: CATSADPKGEQYF.

V gene TRBV4-2 combines with J gene TRBJ2-7, with D possibly matching TRBD1 (6 bases). The V end lost 0 bases, the J end lost 6 bases, and 9 bases lay between the germline ends. Germline values: CDR1 LGHNA, CDR2 YNFKEQ. This CDR3 spans 13 amino acids. As DNA, the CDR3 is TGTGCCAGCAGCCAAGAACAGGGATCCGAGCAGTACTTC. This encodes CASSQEQGSEQYF.